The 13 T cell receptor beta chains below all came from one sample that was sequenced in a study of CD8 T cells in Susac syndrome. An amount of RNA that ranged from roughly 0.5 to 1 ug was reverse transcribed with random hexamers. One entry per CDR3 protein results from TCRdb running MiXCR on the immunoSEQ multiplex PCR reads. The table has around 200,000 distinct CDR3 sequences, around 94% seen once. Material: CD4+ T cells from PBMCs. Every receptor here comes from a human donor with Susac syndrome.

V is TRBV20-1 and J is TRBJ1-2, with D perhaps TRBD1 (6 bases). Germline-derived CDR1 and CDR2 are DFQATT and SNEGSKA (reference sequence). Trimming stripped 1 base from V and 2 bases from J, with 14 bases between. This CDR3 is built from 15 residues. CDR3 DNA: TGCAGTGCTAGAGGGGGGCAGGGAAAAAACTATGGCTACACCTTC. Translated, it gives CSARGGQGKNYGYTF.

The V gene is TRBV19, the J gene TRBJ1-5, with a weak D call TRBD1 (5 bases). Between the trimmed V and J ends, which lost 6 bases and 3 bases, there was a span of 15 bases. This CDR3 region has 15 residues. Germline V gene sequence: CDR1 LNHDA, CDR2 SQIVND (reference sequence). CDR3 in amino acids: CASSIGGGNNQPQHF. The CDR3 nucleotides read TGTGCCAGTAGCATTGGGGGGGGGAACAATCAGCCCCAGCATTTT.

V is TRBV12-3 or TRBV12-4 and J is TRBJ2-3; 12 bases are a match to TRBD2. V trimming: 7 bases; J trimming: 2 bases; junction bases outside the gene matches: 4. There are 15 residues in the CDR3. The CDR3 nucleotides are TGTGCCAGCACACCTAGCGGGAGGGCCACAGATACGCAGTATTTT. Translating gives CASTPSGRATDTQYF.

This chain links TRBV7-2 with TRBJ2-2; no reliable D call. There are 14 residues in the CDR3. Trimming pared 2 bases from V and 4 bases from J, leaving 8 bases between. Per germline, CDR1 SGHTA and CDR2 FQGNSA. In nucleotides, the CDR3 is TGTGCCAGCAGCTTACTCACGATCACCGGGGAGCTGTTTTTT. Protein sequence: CASSLLTITGELFF.

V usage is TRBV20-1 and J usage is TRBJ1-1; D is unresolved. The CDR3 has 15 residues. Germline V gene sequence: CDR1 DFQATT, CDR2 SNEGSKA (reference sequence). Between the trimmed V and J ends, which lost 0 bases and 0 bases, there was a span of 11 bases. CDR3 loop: CSARDSGHLNTEAFF. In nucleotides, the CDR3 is TGCAGTGCTAGAGATTCGGGCCACCTGAACACTGAAGCTTTCTTT.

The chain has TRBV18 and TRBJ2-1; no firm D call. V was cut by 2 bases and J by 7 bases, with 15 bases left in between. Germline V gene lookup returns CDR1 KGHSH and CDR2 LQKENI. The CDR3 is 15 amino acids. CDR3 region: CASSPSGTVLNEQFF. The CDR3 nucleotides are TGTGCCAGCTCACCATCCGGTACAGTTTTAAATGAGCAGTTCTTC.

CDR3 sequence reads: CASSLAGQAGNTIYF. The DNA for the CDR3 is TGTGCCAGCAGCTTAGCGGGGCAGGCTGGAAACACCATATATTTT. The chain joins TRBV7-9 to TRBJ1-3, with a tentative D call TRBD1 (5 bases). CDR1 is SEHNR and CDR2 is FQNEAQ in the germline V gene (reference sequence). V lost 0 bases, J lost 2 bases, and 8 bases lay in between. This CDR3 has 15 amino acids.

CDR3 sequence (DNA): TGTGCCAGCAGCTTAGAGCAGGTGGACACAGATACGCAGTATTTT. The encoded protein is CASSLEQVDTDTQYF. V gene TRBV7-6 combines with J gene TRBJ2-3; D is undetermined. V was trimmed by 1 base and J by 2 bases, leaving 10 bases between them. The germline V gene encodes CDR1 SGHVS and CDR2 FNYEAQ. The CDR3 is 15 residues long. Variable domain in full (rest from reference TRBV7-6 and TRBJ2-3): GAGVSQSPRYKVTKRGQDVALRCDPISGHVSLYWYRQALGQGPEFLTYFNYEAQQDKSGLPNDRFSAERPEGSISTLTIQRTEQRDSAMYRCASSLEQVDTDTQYFGPGTRLTVL.

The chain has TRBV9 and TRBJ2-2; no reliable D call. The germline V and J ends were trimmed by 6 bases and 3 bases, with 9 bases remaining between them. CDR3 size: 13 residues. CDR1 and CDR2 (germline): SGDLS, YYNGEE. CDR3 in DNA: TGTGCCAGCACTCAACTGGACACCGGGGAGCTGTTTTTT. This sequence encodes CASTQLDTGELFF. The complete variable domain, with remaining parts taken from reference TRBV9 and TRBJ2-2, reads DSGVTQTPKHLITATGQRVTLRCSPRSGDLSVYWYQQSLDQGLQFLIQYYNGEERAKGNILERFSAQQFPDLHSELNLSSLELGDSALYFCASTQLDTGELFFGEGSRLTVL.

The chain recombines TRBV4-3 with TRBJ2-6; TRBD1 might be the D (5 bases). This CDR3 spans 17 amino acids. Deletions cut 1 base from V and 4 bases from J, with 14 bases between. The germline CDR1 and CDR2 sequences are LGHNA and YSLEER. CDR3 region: CASSQVTGARGANVLTF. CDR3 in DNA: TGCGCCAGCAGCCAAGTAACAGGCGCTAGGGGGGCCAACGTCCTGACTTTC.

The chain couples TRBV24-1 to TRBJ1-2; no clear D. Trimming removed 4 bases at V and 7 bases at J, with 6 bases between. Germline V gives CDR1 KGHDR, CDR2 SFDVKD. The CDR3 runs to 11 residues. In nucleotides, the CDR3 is TGTGCCACCAGTGACGGATTTGGCTACACCTTC. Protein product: CATSDGFGYTF.

CDR3 DNA sequence: TGTGCCAGCTCACCGGACGGAAACACCATATATTTT. The encoded protein is CASSPDGNTIYF. The chain joins TRBV18 to TRBJ1-3; D is unclear. Deletions cut 3 bases from V and 4 bases from J, with 4 bases between. CDR1 and CDR2 (germline): KGHSH, LQKENI. The CDR3 is 12 amino acids.

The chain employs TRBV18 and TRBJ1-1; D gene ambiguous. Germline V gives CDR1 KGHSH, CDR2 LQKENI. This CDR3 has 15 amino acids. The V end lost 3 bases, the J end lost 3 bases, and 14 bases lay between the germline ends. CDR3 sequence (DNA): TGTGCCAGCTCACCCGGCCCGGGTGAGGACACTGAAGCTTTCTTT. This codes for CASSPGPGEDTEAFF.